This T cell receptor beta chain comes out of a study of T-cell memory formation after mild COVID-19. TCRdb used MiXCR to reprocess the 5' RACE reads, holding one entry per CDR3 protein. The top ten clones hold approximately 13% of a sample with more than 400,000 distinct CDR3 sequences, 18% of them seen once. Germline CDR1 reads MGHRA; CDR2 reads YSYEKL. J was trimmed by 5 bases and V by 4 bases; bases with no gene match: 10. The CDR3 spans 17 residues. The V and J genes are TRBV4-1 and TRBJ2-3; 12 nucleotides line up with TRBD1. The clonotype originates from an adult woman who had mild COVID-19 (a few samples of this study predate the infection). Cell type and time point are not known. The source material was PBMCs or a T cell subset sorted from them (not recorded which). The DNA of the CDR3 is TGCGCCAGCAGCCCCTCCGGGACAGGGGGCGCATTAGATACGCAGTATTTT. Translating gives CASSPSGTGGALDTQYF.